The source of this TCR beta chain is a study of blood T cell repertoires in COVID-19. On the study more broadly: Spain, Italy and the United States supplied samples that represented acute and convalescent COVID-19. T cells, B-cell-depleted T cells, or PBMCs provided the cDNA or gDNA that served as material.

The length of the CDR3 is 17 residues. CDR1 is MNHNS and CDR2 is SASEGT in the germline V gene. The V and J ends lost 0 bases and 4 bases respectively, with 19 bases between them. Study processing details: Quantification of nucleated cells was approximated via reference gene primer amplification. The method was immunoSEQ multiplex PCR; TCRdb's version includes in-frame clones alone and lacks a portion of them. The D gene and trimming were derived from the DNA, and the V and J assignments and clone size from that table. The sample shows 190,000 or so clones, under 85% of them seen only once. The clonotype comes from a woman older than 75 with acute or convalescent COVID-19. The gene calls are TRBV6-1 and TRBJ2-7; D is possibly TRBD1 (5 bases). What was sequenced was peripheral blood. In nucleotides, the CDR3 is TGTGCCAGCAGTGAAGCGATATCGACAGCTTACTGGTACGAGCAGTACTTC. This translates into CASSEAISTAYWYEQYF.